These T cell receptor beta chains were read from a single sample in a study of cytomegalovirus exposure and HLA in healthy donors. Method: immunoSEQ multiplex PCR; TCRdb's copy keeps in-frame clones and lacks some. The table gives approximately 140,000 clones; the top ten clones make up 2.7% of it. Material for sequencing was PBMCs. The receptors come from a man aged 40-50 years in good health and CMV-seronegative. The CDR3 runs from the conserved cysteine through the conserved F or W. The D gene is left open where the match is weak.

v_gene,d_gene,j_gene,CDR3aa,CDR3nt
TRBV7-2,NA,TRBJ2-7,CASSRLYEQYF,TGTGCCAGCAGCCGTCTCTACGAGCAGTACTTC
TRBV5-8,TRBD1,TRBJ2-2,CASSSAGTGALGELFF,TGTGCCAGCAGCTCCGCCGGGACAGGGGCATTGGGGGAGCTGTTTTTT
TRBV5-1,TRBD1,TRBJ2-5,CASSLAQGARETQYF,TGCGCCAGCAGCTTGGCACAGGGGGCAAGGGAGACCCAGTACTTC
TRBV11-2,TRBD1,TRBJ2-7,CASSSSDRGDHEQYF,TGTGCCAGCAGCTCCTCGGACAGGGGAGACCACGAGCAGTACTTC
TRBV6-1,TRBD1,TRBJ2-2,CASSLDRGLSGELFF,TGTGCCAGCAGCCTGGACAGGGGGCTATCCGGGGAGCTGTTTTTT
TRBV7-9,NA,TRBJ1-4,CASSPGGGGRHDEKLFF,TGTGCCAGCAGCCCAGGTGGGGGCGGAAGGCATGATGAAAAACTGTTTTTT
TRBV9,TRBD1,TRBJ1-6,CASSDHIRTGDSPLHF,TGTGCCAGCAGCGACCACATTCGGACAGGGGATTCACCCCTCCACTTT
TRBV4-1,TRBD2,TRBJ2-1,CASSPWDTGLAGANEQFF,TGCGCCAGCAGCCCGTGGGACACCGGACTAGCGGGGGCCAATGAGCAGTTCTTC
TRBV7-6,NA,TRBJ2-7,CASSLVQGTYEQYF,TGTGCCAGCAGCTTAGTACAGGGAACCTACGAGCAGTACTTC
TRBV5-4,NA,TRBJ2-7,CASSLDGGYEQYF,TGTGCCAGCAGCTTGGACGGGGGATACGAGCAGTACTTC